This T cell receptor beta chain was recorded in a study of T cell responses to AZD1222 COVID-19 vaccine. Overall study findings and caveats: Only after the peak T cell response were repertoires sampled.

With respect to this clone: Its antigen remains unidentified.

The CDR3 extends over 14 amino acids. The V end was cut by 7 bases, the J end by 5 bases, with 17 bases between. The V gene's germline CDR1 is MNHEY and CDR2 SVGAGI. Repertoires were generated with immunoSEQ multiplex PCR, while TCRdb's copy carries only in-frame clones and drops some. The profile shows more than 100,000 clones, roughly 88% of them singletons. The sequencing here drew on peripheral blood, taken on day 0 of AZD1222 vaccination. V usage is TRBV6-5 and J usage is TRBJ1-2; possibly TRBD1 for D (6 bases). The receptor was derived from an adult in good health. The CDR3 loop reads CASIPGDARYGYTF. The CDR3 bases are TGTGCCAGCATCCCAGGGGATGCCAGATATGGCTACACCTTC.